This T cell receptor beta chain was sequenced in a study of patients and donors after allogeneic stem cell transplantation (TCRdb year 2020). Remarks on this clonotype: The antigen this receptor binds is unknown. No much larger clone is present one base from it, and per-base qualities are unavailable.

The library was built by means of RT-PCR. The sequencing machine was a NextSeq 550. Starting from the raw public reads, TCRdb applied fastp trimming at Q25, assembled clones with MiXCR and retained in-frame beta chains. Rows with one shared CDR3 protein collapse into an entry with the most common genes and DNA. This sample has roughly 880,000 distinct CDR3 sequences in its table, and about 20% of those were observed once. The ten largest clones capture roughly 6% of the sample. The sample was blood, either unsorted or a sorted T cell fraction (not recorded which). The clonotype comes from a human donor who was either an allogeneic HSCT recipient or a stem cell or donor lymphocyte infusion donor (not recorded which). It is not recorded whose cells these are; they may come from a transplant donor.

CDR3 region: CSARLALTNEQFF. The sequenced DNA is TGCAGTGCTAGACTAGCCTTAACCAATGAGCAGTTCTTC. The chain links TRBV20-1 with TRBJ2-1, with TRBD2 perhaps the D gene, on 5 matching bases. The junction shows trimming of 2 bases on V and 6 bases on J, plus 11 bases between the germline ends. Based on the germline V gene (reference sequence), the CDR1 and CDR2 sequences are DFQATT and SNEGSKA. The CDR3, from cysteine to phenylalanine, totals 13 residues. Only the CDR3 DNA stays, 39 bases, in frame from base 1.